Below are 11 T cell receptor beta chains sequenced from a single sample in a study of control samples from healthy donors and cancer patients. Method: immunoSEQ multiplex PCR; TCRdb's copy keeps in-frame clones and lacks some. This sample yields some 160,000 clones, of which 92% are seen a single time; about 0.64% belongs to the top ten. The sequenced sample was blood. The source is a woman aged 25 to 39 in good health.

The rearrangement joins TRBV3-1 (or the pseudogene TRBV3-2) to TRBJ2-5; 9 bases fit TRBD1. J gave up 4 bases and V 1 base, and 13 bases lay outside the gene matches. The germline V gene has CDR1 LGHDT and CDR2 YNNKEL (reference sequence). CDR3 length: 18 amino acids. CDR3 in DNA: TGTGCCAGCAGCCAAGGACTACAGGGGGCACGGATGATAGAGACCCAGTACTTC. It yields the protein CASSQGLQGARMIETQYF.

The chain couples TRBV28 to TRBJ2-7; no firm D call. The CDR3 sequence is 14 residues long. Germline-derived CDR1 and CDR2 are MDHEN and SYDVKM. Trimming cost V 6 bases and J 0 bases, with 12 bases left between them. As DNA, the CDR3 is TGTGCCAGCAGCCTACCCATCTACTCCTACGAGCAGTACTTC. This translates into CASSLPIYSYEQYF. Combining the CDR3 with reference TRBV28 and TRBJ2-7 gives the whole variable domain DVKVTQSSRYLVKRTGEKVFLECVQDMDHENMFWYRQDPGLGLRLIYFSYDVKMKEKGDIPEGYSVSREKKERFSLILESASTNQTSMYLCASSLPIYSYEQYFGPGTRLTVT.

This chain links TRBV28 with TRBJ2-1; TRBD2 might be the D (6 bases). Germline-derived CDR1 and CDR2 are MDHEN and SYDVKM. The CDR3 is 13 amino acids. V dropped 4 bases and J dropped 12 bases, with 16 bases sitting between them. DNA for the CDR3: TGTGCCAGCAGTTCGACTAGTCTCATCGGGCAGTTCTTC. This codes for CASSSTSLIGQFF. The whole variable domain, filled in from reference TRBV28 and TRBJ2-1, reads DVKVTQSSRYLVKRTGEKVFLECVQDMDHENMFWYRQDPGLGLRLIYFSYDVKMKEKGDIPEGYSVSREKKERFSLILESASTNQTSMYLCASSSTSLIGQFFGPGTRLTVL.

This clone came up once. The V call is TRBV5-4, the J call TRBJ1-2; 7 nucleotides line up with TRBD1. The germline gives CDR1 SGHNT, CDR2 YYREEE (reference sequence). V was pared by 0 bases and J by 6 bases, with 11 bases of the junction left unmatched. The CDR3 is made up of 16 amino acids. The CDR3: CASSLALGQSRHGYTF. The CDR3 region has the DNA TGTGCCAGCAGCTTGGCCCTGGGACAGTCGAGGCATGGCTACACCTTC.

DNA for the CDR3: TGTGCCAGCAGTTACCACCGGGACAGCTCGACTGGAGCCAAAAACATTCAGTACTTC. As protein: CASSYHRDSSTGAKNIQYF. The V call is TRBV6-2 or TRBV6-3, the J call TRBJ2-4; 7 nucleotides match TRBD1. The junction had 13 bases not matched to a gene; V was cut back by 2 bases and J by 0 bases. Germline lookup yields CDR1 MNHEY and CDR2 SVGEGT. The CDR3 spans 19 residues.

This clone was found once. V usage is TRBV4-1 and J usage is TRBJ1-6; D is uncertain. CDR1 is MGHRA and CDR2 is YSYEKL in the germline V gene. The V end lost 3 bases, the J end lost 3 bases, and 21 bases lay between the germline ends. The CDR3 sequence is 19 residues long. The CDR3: CASSHRLLTLTVYNSPLHF. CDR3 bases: TGCGCCAGCAGCCACCGACTCCTGACCTTGACGGTCTATAATTCACCCCTCCACTTT.

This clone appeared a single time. Here the CDR3 reads CASSYTGLETQYF. As DNA, the CDR3 is TGTGCCAGCAGTTACACCGGCTTGGAGACCCAGTACTTC. This chain links TRBV6-2 or TRBV6-3 with TRBJ2-5; D remains ambiguous. Germline-derived CDR1 and CDR2 are MNHEY and SVGEGT. The CDR3 is 13 amino acids. V was shortened by 2 bases and J by 5 bases, with 9 bases between the two germline ends.

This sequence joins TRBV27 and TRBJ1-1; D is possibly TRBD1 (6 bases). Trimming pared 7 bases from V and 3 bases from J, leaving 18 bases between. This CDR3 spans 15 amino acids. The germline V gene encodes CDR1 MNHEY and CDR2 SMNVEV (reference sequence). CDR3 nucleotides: TGTGCCAGCACCAGTGGTGGGGGCGTAGACACTGAAGCTTTCTTT. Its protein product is CASTSGGGVDTEAFF.

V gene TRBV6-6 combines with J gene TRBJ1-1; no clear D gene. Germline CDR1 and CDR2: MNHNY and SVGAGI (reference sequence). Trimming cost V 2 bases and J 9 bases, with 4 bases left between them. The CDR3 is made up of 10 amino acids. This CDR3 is CASSYGQAFF. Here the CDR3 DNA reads TGTGCCAGCAGTTACGGGCAAGCTTTCTTT.

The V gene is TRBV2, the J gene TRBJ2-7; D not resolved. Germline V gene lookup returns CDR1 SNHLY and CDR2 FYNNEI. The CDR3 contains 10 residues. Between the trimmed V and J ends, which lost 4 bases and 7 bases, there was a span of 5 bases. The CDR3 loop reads CASSVKEQYF. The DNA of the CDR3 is TGTGCCAGCAGTGTTAAAGAGCAGTACTTC.

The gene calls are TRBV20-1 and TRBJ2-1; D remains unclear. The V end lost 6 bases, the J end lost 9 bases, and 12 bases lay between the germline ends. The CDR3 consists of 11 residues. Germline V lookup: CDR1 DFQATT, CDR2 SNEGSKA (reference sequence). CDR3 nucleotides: TGCAGTGCAAAAGCCTTGTCTGAGCAGTTCTTC. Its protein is CSAKALSEQFF.